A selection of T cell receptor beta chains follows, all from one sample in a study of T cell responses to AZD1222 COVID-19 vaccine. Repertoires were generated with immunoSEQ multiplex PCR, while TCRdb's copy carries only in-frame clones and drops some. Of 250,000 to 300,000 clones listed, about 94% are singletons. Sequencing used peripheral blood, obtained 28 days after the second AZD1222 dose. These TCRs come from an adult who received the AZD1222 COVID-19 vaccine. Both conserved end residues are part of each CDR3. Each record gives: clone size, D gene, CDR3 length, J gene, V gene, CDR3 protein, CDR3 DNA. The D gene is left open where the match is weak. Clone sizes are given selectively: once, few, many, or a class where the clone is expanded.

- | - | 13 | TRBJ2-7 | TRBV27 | CASSFRRSYEQYF | TGTGCCAGCAGTTTCCGTCGATCCTACGAGCAGTACTTC
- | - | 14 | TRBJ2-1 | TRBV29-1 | CSVERRERGNEQFF | TGCAGCGTTGAACGGCGGGAGAGGGGGAATGAGCAGTTCTTC
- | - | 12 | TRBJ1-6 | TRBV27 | CASSTWEGLLHF | TGTGCCAGCAGCACCTGGGAAGGGCTGCTCCACTTT
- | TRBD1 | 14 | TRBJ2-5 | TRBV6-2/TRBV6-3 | CASSSRDREETQYF | TGTGCCAGCAGTTCCCGGGACAGGGAGGAGACCCAGTACTTC
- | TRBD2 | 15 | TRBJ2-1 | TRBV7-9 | CASRELAGGLNEQFF | TGTGCCAGCAGGGAACTAGCGGGGGGCCTCAATGAGCAGTTCTTC
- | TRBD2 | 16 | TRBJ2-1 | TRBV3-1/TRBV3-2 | CASSQGVGDYGNEQFF | TGTGCCAGCAGCCAAGGGGTGGGGGACTACGGGAATGAGCAGTTCTTC
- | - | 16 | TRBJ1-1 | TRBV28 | CASSLNSGSKGPEAFF | TGTGCCAGCAGTCTGAATTCGGGGTCTAAGGGGCCGGAAGCTTTCTTT
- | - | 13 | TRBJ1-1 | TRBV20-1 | CSASRDTNTEAFF | TGCAGTGCTAGTAGGGACACTAACACTGAAGCTTTCTTT
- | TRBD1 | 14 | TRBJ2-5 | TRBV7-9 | CASSLYNRGETQYF | TGTGCCAGCAGCTTATATAACAGGGGAGAGACCCAGTACTTC
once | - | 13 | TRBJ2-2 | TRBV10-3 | CAVTGTNTGELFF | TGTGCCGTCACCGGGACGAACACCGGGGAGCTGTTTTTT
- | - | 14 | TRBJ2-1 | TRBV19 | CASSPLGRHGEQFF | TGTGCCAGTAGTCCTCTGGGAAGGCACGGTGAGCAGTTCTTC
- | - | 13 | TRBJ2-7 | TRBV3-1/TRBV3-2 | CASSQGSPYEQYF | TGTGCCAGCAGCCAAGGCAGTCCCTACGAGCAGTACTTC
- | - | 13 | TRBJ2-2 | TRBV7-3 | CASSPRGTGELFF | TGTGCCAGCAGCCCAAGGGGGACCGGGGAGCTGTTTTTT
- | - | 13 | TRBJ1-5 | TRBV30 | CAWSSNSNQPQHF | TGTGCCTGGAGTTCTAATAGCAATCAGCCCCAGCATTTT
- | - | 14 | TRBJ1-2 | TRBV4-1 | CASSQPGGPRTYTF | TGCGCCAGCAGCCAACCAGGTGGGCCCCGCACCTACACCTTC
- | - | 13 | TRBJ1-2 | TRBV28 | CASLDAGLKGYTF | TGTGCCAGCCTTGATGCGGGGCTGAAAGGCTACACCTTC
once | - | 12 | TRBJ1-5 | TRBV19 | CASSTRGQPQHF | TGTGCCAGTAGTACCCGAGGTCAGCCCCAGCATTTT